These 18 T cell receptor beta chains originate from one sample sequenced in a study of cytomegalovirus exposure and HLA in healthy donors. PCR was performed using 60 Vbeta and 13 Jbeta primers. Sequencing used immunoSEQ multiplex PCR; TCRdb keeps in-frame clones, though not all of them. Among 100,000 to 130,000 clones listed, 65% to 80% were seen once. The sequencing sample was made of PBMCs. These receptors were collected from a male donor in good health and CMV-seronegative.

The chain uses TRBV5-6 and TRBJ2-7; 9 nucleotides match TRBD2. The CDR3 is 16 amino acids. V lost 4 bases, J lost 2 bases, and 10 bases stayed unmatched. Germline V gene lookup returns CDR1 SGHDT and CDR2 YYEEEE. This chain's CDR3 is CASSPVRAGGAYEQYF. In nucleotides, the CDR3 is TGTGCCAGCAGCCCGGTCCGGGCGGGAGGGGCCTACGAGCAGTACTTC.

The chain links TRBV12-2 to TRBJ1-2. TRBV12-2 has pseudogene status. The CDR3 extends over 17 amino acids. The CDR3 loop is CASRLPARDGANYGYTF. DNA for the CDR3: TGTGCAAGTCGCTTACCAGCGCGTGACGGAGCTAACTATGGCTACACCTTC.

CDR3 DNA: TGTGCCACCAGCAGCCCGAATGGCGGGGCCCCCTACGAGCAGTACTTC. Residues: CATSSPNGGAPYEQYF. The chain links TRBV15 to TRBJ2-7; D is possibly TRBD2 (6 bases). The V and J ends lost 3 bases and 2 bases respectively, with 17 bases between them. This CDR3 is built from 16 residues. CDR1 and CDR2 from the germline V gene are LNHNV and YYDKDF (reference sequence).

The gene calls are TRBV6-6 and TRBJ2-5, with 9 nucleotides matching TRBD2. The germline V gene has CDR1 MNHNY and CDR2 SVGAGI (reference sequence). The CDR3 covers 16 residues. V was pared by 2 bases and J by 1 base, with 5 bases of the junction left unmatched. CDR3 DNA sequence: TGTGCCAGCAGTTACAGGGCGGGAGGGCCCCAAGAGACCCAGTACTTC. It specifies CASSYRAGGPQETQYF.

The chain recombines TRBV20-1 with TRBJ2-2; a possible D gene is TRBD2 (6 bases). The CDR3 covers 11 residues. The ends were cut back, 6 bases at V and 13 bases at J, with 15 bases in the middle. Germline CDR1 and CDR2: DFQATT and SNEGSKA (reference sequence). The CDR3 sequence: CSARTAGTLFF. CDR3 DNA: TGCAGTGCGAGGACTGCGGGGACGCTGTTTTTT.

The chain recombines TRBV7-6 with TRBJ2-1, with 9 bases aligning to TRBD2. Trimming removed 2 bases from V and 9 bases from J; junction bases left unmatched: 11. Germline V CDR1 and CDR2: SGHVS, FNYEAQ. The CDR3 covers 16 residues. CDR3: CASSLLYSGSISEQFF. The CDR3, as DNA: TGTGCCAGCAGCTTACTTTATAGCGGGAGTATCAGTGAGCAGTTCTTC.

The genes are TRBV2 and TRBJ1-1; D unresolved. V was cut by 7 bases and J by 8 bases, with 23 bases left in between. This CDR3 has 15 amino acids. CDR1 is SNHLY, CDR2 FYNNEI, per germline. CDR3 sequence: CASKLGQPGIGEAFF. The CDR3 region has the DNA TGTGCCAGCAAACTGGGTCAGCCCGGAATCGGGGAAGCTTTCTTT. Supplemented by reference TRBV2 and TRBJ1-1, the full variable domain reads EPEVTQTPSHQVTQMGQEVILRCVPISNHLYFYWYRQILGQKVEFLVSFYNNEISEKSEIFDDQFSVERPDGSNFTLKIRSTKLEDSAMYFCASKLGQPGIGEAFFGQGTRLTVV.

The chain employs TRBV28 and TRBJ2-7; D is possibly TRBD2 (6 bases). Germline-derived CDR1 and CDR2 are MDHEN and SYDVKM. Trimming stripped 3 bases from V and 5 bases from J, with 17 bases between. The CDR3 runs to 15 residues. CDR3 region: CASSLAGRSYHEQYF. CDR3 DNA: TGTGCCAGCAGTTTGGCCGGGAGATCGTACCACGAGCAGTACTTC.

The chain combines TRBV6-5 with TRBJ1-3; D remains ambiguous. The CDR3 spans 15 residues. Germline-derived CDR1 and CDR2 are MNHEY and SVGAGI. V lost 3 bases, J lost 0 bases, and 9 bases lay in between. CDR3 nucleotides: TGTGCCAGCAGTTATAGAGGGCGCTCTGGAAACACCATATATTTT. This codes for CASSYRGRSGNTIYF.

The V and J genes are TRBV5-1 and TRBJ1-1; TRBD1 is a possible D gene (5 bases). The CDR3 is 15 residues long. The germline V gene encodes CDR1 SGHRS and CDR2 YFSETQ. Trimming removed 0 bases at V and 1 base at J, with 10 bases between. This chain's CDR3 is CASSLDRRPNTEAFF. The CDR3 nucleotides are TGCGCCAGCAGCTTGGACAGGCGACCGAACACTGAAGCTTTCTTT.

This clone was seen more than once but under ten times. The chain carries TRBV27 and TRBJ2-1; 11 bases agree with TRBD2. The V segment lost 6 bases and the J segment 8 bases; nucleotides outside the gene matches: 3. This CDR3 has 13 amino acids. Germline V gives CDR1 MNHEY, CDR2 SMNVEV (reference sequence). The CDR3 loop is CASRTSGTHEQFF. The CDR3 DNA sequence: TGTGCCAGCAGGACTAGCGGGACCCATGAGCAGTTCTTC.

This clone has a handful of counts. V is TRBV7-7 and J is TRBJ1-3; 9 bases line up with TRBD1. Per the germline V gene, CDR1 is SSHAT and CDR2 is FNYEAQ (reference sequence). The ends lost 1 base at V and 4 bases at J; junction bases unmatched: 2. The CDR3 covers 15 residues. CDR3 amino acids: CASSLEDRGGNTIYF. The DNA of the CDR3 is TGTGCCAGCAGCTTAGAGGACAGGGGCGGAAACACCATATATTTT.

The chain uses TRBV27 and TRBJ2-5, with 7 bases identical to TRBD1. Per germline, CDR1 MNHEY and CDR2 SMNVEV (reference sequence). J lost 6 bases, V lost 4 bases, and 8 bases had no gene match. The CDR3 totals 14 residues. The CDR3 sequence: CASSSGSRGKTQYF. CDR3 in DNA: TGTGCCAGCAGTTCGGGGAGCAGGGGGAAGACCCAGTACTTC.

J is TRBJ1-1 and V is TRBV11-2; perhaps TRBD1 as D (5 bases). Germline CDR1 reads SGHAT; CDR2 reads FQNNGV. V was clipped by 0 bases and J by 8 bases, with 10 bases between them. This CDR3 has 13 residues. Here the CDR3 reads CASSLDRGPEAFF. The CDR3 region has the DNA TGTGCCAGCAGCTTAGATAGGGGCCCGGAAGCTTTCTTT.

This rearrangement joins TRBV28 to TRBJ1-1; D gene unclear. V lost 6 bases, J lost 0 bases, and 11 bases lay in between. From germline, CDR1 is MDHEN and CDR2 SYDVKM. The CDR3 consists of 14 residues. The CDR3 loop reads CASSRGTVNTEAFF. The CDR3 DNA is TGTGCCAGCAGCCGAGGAACGGTGAACACTGAAGCTTTCTTT.

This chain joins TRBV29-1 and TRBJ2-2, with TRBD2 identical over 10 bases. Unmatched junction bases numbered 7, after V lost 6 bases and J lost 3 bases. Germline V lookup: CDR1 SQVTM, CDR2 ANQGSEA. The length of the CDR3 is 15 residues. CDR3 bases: TGCAGCGTGCGCGGACTAGCGGAGTACACCGGGGAGCTGTTTTTT. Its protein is CSVRGLAEYTGELFF.

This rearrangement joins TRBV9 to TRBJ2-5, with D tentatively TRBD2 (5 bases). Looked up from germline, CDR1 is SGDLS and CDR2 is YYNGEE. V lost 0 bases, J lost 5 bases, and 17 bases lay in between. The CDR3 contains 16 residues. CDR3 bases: TGTGCCAGCAGCGTAGAAGGCGGGCGAAATAGGGAGACCCAGTACTTC. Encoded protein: CASSVEGGRNRETQYF.

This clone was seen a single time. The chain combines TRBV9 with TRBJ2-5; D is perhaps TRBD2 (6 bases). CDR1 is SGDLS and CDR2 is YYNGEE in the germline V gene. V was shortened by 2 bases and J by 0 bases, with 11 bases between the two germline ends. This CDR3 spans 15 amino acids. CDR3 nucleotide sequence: TGTGCCAGCAGCGTGACTAGATTGTACCAAGAGACCCAGTACTTC. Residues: CASSVTRLYQETQYF.